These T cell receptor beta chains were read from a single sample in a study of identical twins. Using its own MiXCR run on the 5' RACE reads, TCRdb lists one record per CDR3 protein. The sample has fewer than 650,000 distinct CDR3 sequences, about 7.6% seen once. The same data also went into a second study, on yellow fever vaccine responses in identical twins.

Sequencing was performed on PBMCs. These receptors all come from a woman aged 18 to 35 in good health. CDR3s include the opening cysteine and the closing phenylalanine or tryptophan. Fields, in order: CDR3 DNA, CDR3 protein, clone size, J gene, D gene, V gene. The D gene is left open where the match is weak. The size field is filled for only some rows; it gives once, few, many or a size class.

TGTGCCAGCAGTTTAGGCGGCGACAAGGGGCTTAACACCGGGGAGCTGTTTTTT CASSLGGDKGLNTGELFF few TRBJ2-2 NA TRBV3-1
TGTGCCAGCTCACCACGGGCGGGATCCTACAATGAGCAGTTCTTC CASSPRAGSYNEQFF many TRBJ2-1 NA TRBV18
TGTGCCAGCAGAGTACCGGGACAGACCAATGGGCCCCAGCATTTT CASRVPGQTNGPQHF NA TRBJ1-5 TRBD1 TRBV2
TGTGCCATCAGTGACGGGGGGGGGCGGAATGAGCAGTTCTTC CAISDGGGRNEQFF NA TRBJ2-1 TRBD2 TRBV10-3
TGTGCCAGCAGCCGAGGGACAGGGGAGACAGATACGCAGTATTTT CASSRGTGETDTQYF NA TRBJ2-3 TRBD1 TRBV7-9
TGTGCCAGTCAGACAGGGTACTCACCCCTCCACTTT CASQTGYSPLHF NA TRBJ1-6 TRBD1 TRBV2
TGTGCCAGCAGCTTTGTGGCGGGGGACACCGGGGAGCTGTTTTTT CASSFVAGDTGELFF many TRBJ2-2 TRBD2 TRBV7-9
TGCGCCAGCAGAGCCGAGGACAGGGGAATCTATGGCTACACCTTC CASRAEDRGIYGYTF many TRBJ1-2 TRBD1 TRBV5-1
TGCAGCGTTGTGGGCGGAGGAACCTACGAGCAGTACTTC CSVVGGGTYEQYF few TRBJ2-7 NA TRBV29-1
TGCAGTGCTAGGCCTCCGGGACTAGGCACAGATACGCAGTATTTT CSARPPGLGTDTQYF NA TRBJ2-3 TRBD2 TRBV20-1
TGTGCCATCAGTGACGGCGGGGGTACCTACAATGAGCAGTTCTTC CAISDGGGTYNEQFF NA TRBJ2-1 TRBD2 TRBV10-3
TGTGCCAGCAGCTCGTCCGGGAAACAGCATTTT CASSSSGKQHF NA TRBJ1-5 NA TRBV7-2
TGTGCCAGCAGCAAAGTTATTTGGGTAGCCGGAGCTTGTGAGCAGTTCTTC CASSKVIWVAGACEQFF many TRBJ2-1 NA TRBV21-1
TGTGCCAGCAGTTCTTCCATCGCCTACGAGCAGTACTTC CASSSSIAYEQYF NA TRBJ2-7 NA TRBV12-3/TRBV12-4
TGTGCCAGCAGCTTAGGCCAGAGTAGGGTCAATGAGCAGTTCTTC CASSLGQSRVNEQFF many TRBJ2-1 NA TRBV7-3
TGTGCCAGCAGTGCGGAAGGGGTGGACAATCAGCCCCAGCATTTT CASSAEGVDNQPQHF many TRBJ1-5 NA TRBV2
TGTGCCAGCAGCTTGGCGACAGGGGAGATAGGAGGCTACACCTTC CASSLATGEIGGYTF few TRBJ1-2 TRBD1 TRBV7-2
TGTGCCAGCAGTTCGCAGTGGGGCACTGAAGCTTTCTTT CASSSQWGTEAFF many TRBJ1-1 NA TRBV28
TGCGCCAGCAGCATCGGACACCCGAGAAATAATTCACCCCTCCACTTT CASSIGHPRNNSPLHF few TRBJ1-6 NA TRBV5-1
TGTGCCAGCAGCTCGACTAGCGGGGGGTACACAGATACGCAGTATTTT CASSSTSGGYTDTQYF NA TRBJ2-3 TRBD2 TRBV7-2
TGCGCCAGCAGCCTTAGCGGCCAGTCCTACAATGAGCAGTTCTTC CASSLSGQSYNEQFF many TRBJ2-1 NA TRBV4-1
TGTGCCATCAGTGAGTCGAAGGTGGCAGTGTACGAGCAGTACTTC CAISESKVAVYEQYF NA TRBJ2-7 NA TRBV10-3
TGTGCCAGCAGCTTATACCGGGACTACAAAGAGACCCAGTACTTC CASSLYRDYKETQYF few TRBJ2-5 TRBD2 TRBV5-6
TGTGCCAGCAGCGGCAGGGCAAACACCATATATTTT CASSGRANTIYF few TRBJ1-3 NA TRBV21-1
TGTGCCAGCCACCAGAGCAAGACATTTAATTCACCCCTCCACTTT CASHQSKTFNSPLHF many TRBJ1-6 NA TRBV6-1